The text below deals with one T cell receptor (beta chain). What it binds is not known. The sample comes from a study of cytomegalovirus exposure and HLA in healthy donors. Study details: HLA-typed donors were the source of about 85 million unique TCRs held in an early data release.

This PCR relied on a set of 60 Vbeta primers and 13 Jbeta primers. Sequenced by immunoSEQ multiplex PCR; TCRdb stores in-frame clones only, minus some. The table records around 150,000 clones, around 63% of them present only once. The V gene's germline CDR1 is MNHEY and CDR2 SMNVEV (reference sequence). The CDR3 contains 17 residues. Trimming removed 0 bases at V and 6 bases at J, with 18 bases between. Overall study findings and caveats: Earlier analysis found most TCR beta V segments productive about 90% or about 30% of the time. Cytomegalovirus-associated status was assigned to some 180 TCR beta chains. Donor immune exposure was known only as CMV serostatus.

The receptor was isolated from a human donor in good health. The material sequenced was PBMCs. V and J are TRBV27 and TRBJ1-5, with TRBD1 as a possible D gene (6 bases). CDR3 amino acids: CASSLSGRVGALQPQHF. The CDR3 DNA follows: TGTGCCAGCAGTTTATCCGGGCGGGTGGGGGCTCTTCAGCCCCAGCATTTT.